The sequence of this TCR beta chain was determined in a study of blood T cell repertoires in COVID-19. Germline V lookup: CDR1 SGHTA, CDR2 FQGNSA. There are 19 residues in the CDR3. J gave up 0 bases and V 1 base, and 11 bases lay outside the gene matches. TCRdb's table, derived via immunoSEQ multiplex PCR, lists solely in-frame clones and lacks some. Found here are roughly 230,000 clones, about 85% of them singletons; the top ten hold 5% to 7.5%. This clonotype originated in a woman aged 50 to 60 who had been exposed to COVID-19. The sequenced material came from PBMCs or T cells enriched from blood (not recorded which). This chain uses TRBV7-2 with TRBJ2-3, with 9 positions matching TRBD2. Written as DNA, the CDR3 is TGTGCCAGCAGCTTAGGAGGGATGGTAGCGGGGGTAAGCACAGATACGCAGTATTTT. As protein: CASSLGGMVAGVSTDTQYF. The whole variable domain, filled in from reference TRBV7-2 and TRBJ2-3, reads GAGVSQSPSNKVTEKGKDVELRCDPISGHTALYWYRQSLGQGLEFLIYFQGNSAPDKSGLPSDRFSAERTGGSVSTLTIQRTQQEDSAVYLCASSLGGMVAGVSTDTQYFGPGTRLTVL.